This T cell receptor beta chain was obtained from a study of T cells after yellow fever vaccination. Study overall: Some fractions had low cell numbers, and these were prepared with SMART-Seq v4 Ultra Low Input.

Template switching by 5'RACE produced TCR cDNA, adding a universal primer site and UMIs. TCRdb fed the 5' RACE reads into MiXCR, producing one record per CDR3 protein. The repertoire includes hundreds of thousands of distinct CDR3 sequences, 6% to 8% of them detected once, and approximately 15% sits in the top ten. The study's findings and limits: Clones from primary vaccination mostly reappeared after the booster (approximately 95% CD4, approximately 86% CD8).

Germline CDR1 reads SQVTM; CDR2 reads ANQGSEA. J was trimmed by 1 base and V by 5 bases; bases with no gene match: 11. This CDR3 spans 17 amino acids. This clonotype was counted a few times. Its antigen is as yet unknown. Sequenced material: PBMCs, taken 5 days after the yellow fever booster vaccination. The TCR sequence derives from a man younger than 45 who received the YFV17D yellow fever vaccine. The chain employs TRBV29-1 and TRBJ2-1; 10 nucleotides match TRBD2. CDR3 sequence (DNA): TGCAGCGTTAGTAGAGCGGGAGGGCTAAGGTCCTACAATGAGCAGTTCTTC. Encoded protein: CSVSRAGGLRSYNEQFF.